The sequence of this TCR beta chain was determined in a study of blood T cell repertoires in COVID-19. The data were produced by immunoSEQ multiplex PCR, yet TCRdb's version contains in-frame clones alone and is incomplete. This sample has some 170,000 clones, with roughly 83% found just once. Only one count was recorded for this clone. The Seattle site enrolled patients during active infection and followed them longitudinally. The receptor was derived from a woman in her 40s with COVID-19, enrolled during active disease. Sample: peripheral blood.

CDR3 in amino acids: CASSPDRYGYTF. The CDR3 nucleotides read TGTGCCAGCAGTCCGGACAGGTATGGCTACACCTTC. This sequence joins TRBV28 and TRBJ1-2, with 7 bases fitting TRBD1. The CDR3 loop spans 12 amino acids. Trimming cost V 5 bases and J 5 bases; bases outside gene matches: 2. Germline V CDR1 and CDR2: MDHEN, SYDVKM.